This record looks at one TCR beta chain sequence and its context. The antigen is unknown. The data are from a study of T cell responses to AZD1222 COVID-19 vaccine. Study outcomes and limitations: As reported, nearly half of all spike-specific TCRs target variant regions that are unmutated. No repertoire was sampled before or during the peak T cell response, only after it. Vaccine-related CD4 TCRs covered spike, predominating at 160-218 and 743-854. Donor demographics were predominantly white British with a female majority; clonal diversity may be underestimated.

The CDR3 totals 15 residues. CDR1 and CDR2 (germline): MNHEY, SMNVEV (reference sequence). With V trimmed by 8 bases and J by 0 bases, 7 bases remained unmatched. Clones were sequenced by immunoSEQ multiplex PCR, and TCRdb holds only the in-frame ones, with some missing. The sample has 100,000 or so clones, 75% to 90% seen once. Material: peripheral blood, obtained 28 days after the second AZD1222 dose. The sequence was collected from an adult who received the AZD1222 COVID-19 vaccine. This chain uses TRBV27 with TRBJ2-4; 7 nucleotides match TRBD1. The CDR3 reads CASAKGGAAKNIQYF. The CDR3 DNA sequence: TGTGCCAGCGCAAAAGGGGGCGCAGCCAAAAACATTCAGTACTTC.